The clone carrying this T cell receptor (beta chain) was counted a few times. This entry belongs to a study of T cell responses to AZD1222 COVID-19 vaccine. Method: immunoSEQ multiplex PCR; TCRdb's copy keeps in-frame clones and lacks some. The sample lists over 110,000 clones, roughly 88% occurring once. Trimming cost V 6 bases and J 3 bases; bases outside gene matches: 5. Per germline, CDR1 SNHLY and CDR2 FYNNEI. The CDR3 has 14 residues. The sequences come from peripheral blood, collected 28 days after the second AZD1222 dose. The chain recombines TRBV2 with TRBJ2-1, with TRBD1 matching over 7 bases. The TCR comes from an adult who received the AZD1222 COVID-19 vaccine. The CDR3 loop is CASRTGTVYNEQFF. CDR3 DNA sequence: TGTGCCAGCAGAACCGGGACAGTCTACAATGAGCAGTTCTTC.